The present T cell receptor (beta chain) was sequenced within a study of shared clonotypes between healthy human individuals. Study context: Donor composition was a couple of women and a few men, aged 18 to 49. Study-wide results and caveats: The small donor group covered limited genetic and exposure diversity. It was observed that approximately 5% of naive CD4 clonotypes were shared across several donors.

The germline gives CDR1 LNHDA, CDR2 SQIVND (reference sequence). V was trimmed by 6 bases and J by 7 bases, leaving 22 bases between them. The CDR3 runs 16 residues. Here immunoSEQ multiplex PCR was the method, and the copy in TCRdb shows in-frame clones only, minus some. The data hold over a million clones, with 75% to 85% observed a single time. In regard to this clone: What it binds is unknown.

A split of CD4+ cells into CD45RA+ naive and CD45RA-negative memory subsets was performed. Sequenced sample: memory CD4+ T cells from PBMCs. Documented subset: CD45RA-negative fraction. The origin of this receptor is a man in his late teens or twenties in good health. Some clones in this sample may be carry-over from other donors' samples. The V and J genes are TRBV19 and TRBJ1-5; D may be TRBD1 (6 bases). CDR3 amino acids: CASSRWGQGEGQPQHF. The CDR3 DNA follows: TGTGCCAGTAGCCGATGGGGGCAGGGAGAGGGGCAGCCCCAGCATTTT.